These 8 T cell receptor beta chains were sequenced from one sample in a study of yellow fever vaccine responses in identical twins. Using its own MiXCR run on the RT-PCR reads, TCRdb lists one record per CDR3 protein. The sample yields about 13,000 distinct CDR3 sequences, almost 85% seen once. The sequencing used T cells from blood (PBMCs), unsorted or a sorted subset (not recorded which), collected before or after yellow fever vaccination (not recorded which). These receptors were collected from a woman aged 18-29 years who received the yellow fever vaccine.

Here the CDR3 reads CSVEANEQYF. The CDR3 DNA follows: TGCAGCGTTGAAGCTAACGAGCAGTACTTC. V usage is TRBV29-1 and J usage is TRBJ2-7, with unresolved D. Germline V CDR1 and CDR2: SQVTM, ANQGSEA. The CDR3 is 10 residues long. The V end was cut by 1 base, the J end by 5 bases, with 3 bases between.

This clonotype was picked up one time. V gene TRBV29-1 combines with J gene TRBJ1-1, with 9 bases matching TRBD1. Trimming took 7 bases from V and 2 from J; bases not matched to a gene: 8. Germline CDR1 reads SQVTM; CDR2 reads ANQGSEA. This CDR3 has 14 residues. CDR3 amino acids: CSASDRGRNTEAFF. The CDR3 DNA reads as TGCAGCGCTTCCGACAGGGGGAGAAACACTGAAGCTTTCTTT.

The chain couples TRBV29-1 to TRBJ2-4, with a weak D call TRBD1 (7 bases). The CDR3 runs 12 residues. The V end lost 2 bases, the J end lost 6 bases, and 8 bases lay between the germline ends. Germline V CDR1 and CDR2: SQVTM, ANQGSEA. Here the CDR3 reads CSVEQGGNIQYF. CDR3 nucleotide sequence: TGCAGCGTTGAACAGGGGGGAAACATTCAGTACTTC.

This clonotype was found a few times. The rearrangement links TRBV7-2 to TRBJ1-2; D unclear. The germline V and J ends were trimmed by 5 bases and 0 bases, with 10 bases remaining between them. The CDR3 is 14 residues long. Looked up from germline, CDR1 is SGHTA and CDR2 is FQGNSA. For the CDR3, the DNA is TGTGCCAGCAGCCTAACAGATGCTAACTATGGCTACACCTTC. As protein: CASSLTDANYGYTF.

The V gene is TRBV20-1, the J gene TRBJ2-7; D possibly corresponds to TRBD2 (6 bases). V dropped 1 base and J dropped 0 bases, with 10 bases sitting between them. Germline V gene data show CDR1 as DFQATT and CDR2 as SNEGSKA (reference sequence). CDR3 length equals 14 residues. The CDR3 loop is CSARGGRFSYEQYF. In DNA form, the CDR3 reads TGCAGTGCTAGAGGTGGGAGGTTCTCCTACGAGCAGTACTTC.

In nucleotides, the CDR3 is TGCAGCGTACAGGACACCCTCGCAAGTTCCTACGAGCAGTACTTC. Translated: CSVQDTLASSYEQYF. The chain recombines TRBV29-1 with TRBJ2-7, with D possibly being TRBD1 (5 bases). CDR1 SQVTM and CDR2 ANQGSEA come from the germline V gene. Between the trimmed V and J ends, which lost 6 bases and 1 base, there was a span of 19 bases. The length of the CDR3 is 15 residues.

The chain links TRBV20-1 to TRBJ2-3, with TRBD2 matching over 8 bases. The CDR3 sequence is 16 residues long. J lost 2 bases, V lost 3 bases, and 10 bases had no gene match. Per the germline V gene, CDR1 is DFQATT and CDR2 is SNEGSKA (reference sequence). CDR3 loop: CSASFGGRRYTDTQYF. The CDR3 nucleotides are TGCAGTGCTAGTTTTGGCGGGAGGCGTTACACAGATACGCAGTATTTT.

This clonotype was seen only once. This sequence joins TRBV18 and TRBJ2-1; 10 bases fit TRBD2. V was pared by 4 bases and J by 5 bases, with 5 bases of the junction left unmatched. From germline, CDR1 is KGHSH and CDR2 LQKENI. The CDR3 totals 15 residues. CDR3 region: CASSLGTSAHNEQFF. CDR3 bases: TGTGCCAGCTCACTGGGGACTAGCGCCCACAATGAGCAGTTCTTC.